This T cell receptor (beta chain) was sequenced in a study of T cell responses to AZD1222 COVID-19 vaccine. On this clone: Antigen: not known.

Germline CDR1 reads SGHRS; CDR2 reads YFSETQ. The CDR3 loop spans 14 amino acids. Trimming removed 4 bases from V and 1 base from J; junction bases left unmatched: 3. Whole-study results and caveats: Females made up more of the donors, who were largely white British, and clonal diversity may have come out too low. Seropositive at baseline were only 5 to 7 AZD1222 recipients. Every sample of the repertoires postdated the peak T cell response.

Only in-frame clones appear in the TCRdb table, and some are missing; sequencing was by immunoSEQ multiplex PCR. The table lists 150,000 to 200,000 clones, 85% to 95% of them singletons. The sequences come from peripheral blood, collected on day 0 of AZD1222 vaccination. The V call is TRBV5-1, the J call TRBJ1-1, with 8 bases that match TRBD1. The source of this sequence is an adult in good health. The CDR3 spells CASSAGTGNTEAFF. CDR3 bases: TGCGCCAGCAGCGCCGGGACAGGGAACACTGAAGCTTTCTTT. The full variable domain, in which reference TRBV5-1 and TRBJ1-1 provide the parts outside the CDR3, is KAGVTQTPRYLIKTRGQQVTLSCSPISGHRSVSWYQQTPGQGLQFLFEYFSETQRNKGNFPGRFSGRQFSNSRSEMNVSTLELGDSALYLCASSAGTGNTEAFFGQGTRLTVV.